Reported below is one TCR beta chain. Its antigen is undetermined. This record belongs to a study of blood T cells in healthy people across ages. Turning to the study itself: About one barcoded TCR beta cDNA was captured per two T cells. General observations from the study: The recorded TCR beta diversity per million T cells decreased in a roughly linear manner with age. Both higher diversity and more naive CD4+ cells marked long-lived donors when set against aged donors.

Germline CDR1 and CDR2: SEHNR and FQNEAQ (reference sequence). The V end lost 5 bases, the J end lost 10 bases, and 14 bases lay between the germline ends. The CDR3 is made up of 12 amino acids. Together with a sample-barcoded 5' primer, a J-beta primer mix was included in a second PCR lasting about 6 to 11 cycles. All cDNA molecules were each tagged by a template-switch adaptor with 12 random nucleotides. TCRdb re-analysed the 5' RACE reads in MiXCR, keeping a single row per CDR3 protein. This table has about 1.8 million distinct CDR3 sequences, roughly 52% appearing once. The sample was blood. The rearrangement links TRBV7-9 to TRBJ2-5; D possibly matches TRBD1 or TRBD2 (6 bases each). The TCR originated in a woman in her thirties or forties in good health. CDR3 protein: CASSAGVGSQYF. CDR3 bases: TGTGCCAGCAGCGCAGGGGTCGGGAGCCAGTACTTC.